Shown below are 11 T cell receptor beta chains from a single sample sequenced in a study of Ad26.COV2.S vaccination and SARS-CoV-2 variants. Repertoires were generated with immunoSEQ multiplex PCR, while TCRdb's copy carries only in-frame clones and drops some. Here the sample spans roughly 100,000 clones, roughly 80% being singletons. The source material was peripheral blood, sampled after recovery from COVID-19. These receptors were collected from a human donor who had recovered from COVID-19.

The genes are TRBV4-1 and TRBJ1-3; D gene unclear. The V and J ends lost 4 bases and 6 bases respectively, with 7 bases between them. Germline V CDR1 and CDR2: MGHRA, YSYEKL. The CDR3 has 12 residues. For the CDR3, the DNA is TGCGCCAGCAGCCGAACAGAAAACACCATATATTTT. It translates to CASSRTENTIYF.

The CDR3 DNA reads as TGTGCCAGCAGCCAAGACACACTAGACTTTGAAGCTTTCTTT. Translated: CASSQDTLDFEAFF. This chain connects TRBV3-1 (or the pseudogene TRBV3-2) to TRBJ1-1; D not certain. Trimming removed 0 bases from V and 7 bases from J, with 12 bases in between. Germline CDR1 LGHDT, CDR2 YNNKEL (reference sequence). The CDR3 covers 14 residues.

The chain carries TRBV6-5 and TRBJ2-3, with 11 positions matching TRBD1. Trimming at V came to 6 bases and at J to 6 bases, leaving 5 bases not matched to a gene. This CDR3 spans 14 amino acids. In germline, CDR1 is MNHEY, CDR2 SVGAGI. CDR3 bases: TGTGCCAGCAGGGACAGGGGGCTGAAGGATACGCAGTATTTT. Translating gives CASRDRGLKDTQYF.

The chain's CDR3 is CASSLVGQQETQYF. The DNA for the CDR3 is TGTGCCAGCAGCTTGGTTGGGCAGCAAGAGACCCAGTACTTC. The chain carries TRBV5-4 and TRBJ2-5, with unresolved D. Germline V gene sequence: CDR1 SGHNT, CDR2 YYREEE (reference sequence). The CDR3 is 14 amino acids. Trimming pared 0 bases from V and 2 bases from J, leaving 8 bases between.

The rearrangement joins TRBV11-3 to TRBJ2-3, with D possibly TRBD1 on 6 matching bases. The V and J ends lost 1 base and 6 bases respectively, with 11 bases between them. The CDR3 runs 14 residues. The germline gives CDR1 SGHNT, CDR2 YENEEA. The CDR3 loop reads CASSLGGPQDTQYF. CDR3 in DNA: TGTGCCAGCAGCTTAGGGGGGCCCCAGGATACGCAGTATTTT.

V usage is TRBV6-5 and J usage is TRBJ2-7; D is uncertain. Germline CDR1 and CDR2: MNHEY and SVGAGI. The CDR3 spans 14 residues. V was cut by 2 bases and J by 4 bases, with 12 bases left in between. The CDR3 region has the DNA TGTGCCAGCAGTTACAGCGTCGGCCAGTACGAGCAGTACTTC. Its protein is CASSYSVGQYEQYF.

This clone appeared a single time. The CDR3 nucleotides are TGTGCCAGTACAGGGGGCGCTTGGACTGAAGCTTTCTTT. Its protein is CASTGGAWTEAFF. The chain carries TRBV19 and TRBJ1-1; 8 bases match TRBD1. Germline CDR1 and CDR2: LNHDA and SQIVND (reference sequence). V shed 7 bases, J shed 5 bases, and the junction held 6 bases outside the gene matches. The length of the CDR3 is 13 residues.

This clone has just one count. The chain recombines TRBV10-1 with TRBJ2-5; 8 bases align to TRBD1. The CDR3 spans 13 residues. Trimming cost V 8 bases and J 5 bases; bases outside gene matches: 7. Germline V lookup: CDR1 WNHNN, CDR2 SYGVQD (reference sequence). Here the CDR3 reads CASSGGGLETQYF. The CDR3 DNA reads TGCGCCAGCTCAGGGGGCGGTTTGGAGACCCAGTACTTC.

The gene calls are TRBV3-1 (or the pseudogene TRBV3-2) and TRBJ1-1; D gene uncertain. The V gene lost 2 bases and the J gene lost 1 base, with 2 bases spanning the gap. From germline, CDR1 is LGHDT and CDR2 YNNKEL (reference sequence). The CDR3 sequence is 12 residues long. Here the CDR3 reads CASSQKNTEAFF. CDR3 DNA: TGTGCCAGCAGCCAAAAGAACACTGAAGCTTTCTTT.

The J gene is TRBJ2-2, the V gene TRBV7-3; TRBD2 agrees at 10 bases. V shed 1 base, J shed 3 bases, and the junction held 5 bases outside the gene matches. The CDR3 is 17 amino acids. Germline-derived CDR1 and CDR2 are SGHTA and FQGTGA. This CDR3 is CASSLSPLAGDTGELFF. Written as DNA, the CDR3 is TGTGCCAGCAGCTTAAGCCCCCTAGCGGGGGACACCGGGGAGCTGTTTTTT.

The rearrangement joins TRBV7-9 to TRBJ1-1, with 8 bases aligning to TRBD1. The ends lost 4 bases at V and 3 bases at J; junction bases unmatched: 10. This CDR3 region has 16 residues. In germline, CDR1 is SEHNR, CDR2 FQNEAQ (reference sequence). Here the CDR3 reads CASSSPGGSSHTEAFF. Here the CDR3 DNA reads TGTGCCAGCAGCTCGCCAGGGGGCTCATCCCACACTGAAGCTTTCTTT.